A selection of T cell receptor beta chains follows, all from one sample in a study of response to subunit inactivated influenza vaccine. TCRdb called the RT-PCR reads again in MiXCR, with one record for every CDR3 protein. This table has approximately 230,000 distinct CDR3 sequences, 9.5% to 15% appearing once. This material consisted of non-naive T cells sorted from PBMCs, taken 14 days before vaccination. The receptors come from a man in his forties or fifties who received an inactivated influenza vaccine. CDR3s include the opening cysteine and the closing phenylalanine or tryptophan. The D gene is left open where the match is weak. Not every row has a clone size; where given, it reads once, few, many or a size class.

>NA|TRBJ2-7|TRBD1|TRBV27
CASSLSRGKSEQYF
TGTGCCAGCAGTTTATCCAGGGGGAAAAGCGAGCAGTACTTC
>few|TRBJ2-5|TRBD1|TRBV9
CASSLTGTGATETQYF
TGTGCCAGCAGCCTCACCGGGACAGGGGCGACGGAGACCCAGTACTTC
>NA|TRBJ2-3|NA|TRBV20-1
CSAYRAGFTDTQYF
TGCAGTGCCTATCGGGCGGGGTTCACAGATACGCAGTATTTT
>many|TRBJ2-7|NA|TRBV10-3
CAIRRGSYEQYF
TGTGCCATCAGGCGGGGCTCCTACGAGCAGTACTTC
>NA|TRBJ2-7|NA|TRBV30
CAWSSGSGGIGGEQYF
TGTGCCTGGAGTTCAGGGTCCGGCGGGATAGGAGGCGAGCAGTACTTC
>few|TRBJ1-2|NA|TRBV29-1
CSVVVAATLGYTF
TGCAGCGTTGTTGTGGCGGCTACACTCGGCTACACCTTC
>NA|TRBJ2-5|NA|TRBV6-2/TRBV6-3
CASSYLGVQETQYF
TGTGCCAGCAGTTATCTTGGGGTCCAAGAGACCCAGTACTTC
>NA|TRBJ1-5|NA|TRBV10-3
CAISAGLLEPQHF
TGTGCCATCAGTGCTGGGTTGTTGGAGCCCCAGCATTTT
>NA|TRBJ2-7|NA|TRBV7-2
CASSLGPGDYEQYF
TGTGCCAGCAGCTTAGGTCCGGGTGATTACGAGCAGTACTTC
>few|TRBJ1-5|NA|TRBV12-5
CASAGQLGGPQHF
TGTGCTAGTGCCGGACAGTTGGGGGGGCCCCAGCATTTT
>NA|TRBJ2-5|NA|TRBV24-1
CATSALGGRGEETQYF
TGTGCCACCAGTGCCCTGGGGGGCAGGGGTGAGGAGACCCAGTACTTC
>NA|TRBJ2-7|TRBD2|TRBV7-2
CASSSKGAGGSYEQYF
TGTGCCAGCAGCTCCAAAGGAGCGGGAGGGTCCTACGAGCAGTACTTC
>many|TRBJ2-1|TRBD1|TRBV19
CASSIQQGAGGEQFF
TGTGCCAGTAGTATCCAACAGGGGGCAGGAGGTGAGCAGTTCTTC
>many|TRBJ1-4|NA|TRBV5-1
CASSLRSRAEKLFF
TGCGCCAGCAGCTTGCGGAGCAGGGCAGAAAAACTGTTTTTT
>NA|TRBJ1-5|NA|TRBV4-1
CASSQEPINQPQHF
TGCGCCAGCAGCCAAGAACCAATCAATCAGCCCCAGCATTTT
>NA|TRBJ2-6|TRBD1|TRBV12-3/TRBV12-4
CAFRHTQGVASGANVLTF
TGTGCCTTCAGACATACTCAGGGGGTAGCCTCTGGGGCCAACGTCCTGACTTTC
>NA|TRBJ1-2|NA|TRBV6-1
CASRLTEDYGYTF
TGTGCCAGCAGATTGACGGAAGACTATGGCTACACCTTC
>NA|TRBJ2-5|TRBD2|TRBV10-1
CASSEGLAEETQYF
TGCGCCAGCAGTGAGGGACTAGCCGAAGAGACCCAGTACTTC
>NA|TRBJ2-5|NA|TRBV7-2
CASSPRYHEETQYF
TGTGCCAGCAGCCCCCGCTACCACGAAGAGACCCAGTACTTC
>many|TRBJ2-1|NA|TRBV7-2
CASSLSGVSYNEQFF
TGTGCCAGCAGCCTCTCGGGTGTATCCTACAATGAGCAGTTCTTC
>NA|TRBJ2-2|TRBD2|TRBV20-1
CSASLAGRDTGELFF
TGCAGTGCTAGTCTCGCAGGGAGGGACACCGGGGAGCTGTTTTTT
>few|TRBJ1-1|NA|TRBV5-4
CASTPWGGKNTEAFF
TGTGCCAGCACCCCATGGGGGGGGAAGAACACTGAAGCTTTCTTT
>many|TRBJ1-5|NA|TRBV10-3
CAISALGDQPQHF
TGTGCCATCAGTGCTTTAGGGGATCAGCCCCAGCATTTT
>NA|TRBJ1-1|NA|TRBV5-1
CASSFGGEGTEAFF
TGCGCCAGCAGCTTCGGGGGGGAGGGCACTGAAGCTTTCTTT
>many|TRBJ1-6|NA|TRBV5-1
CASSLVSSYNSPLHF
TGCGCCAGCAGCTTGGTGAGCTCCTATAATTCACCCCTCCACTTT
>NA|TRBJ1-1|NA|TRBV11-2
CASSLGTFALNTEAFF
TGTGCCAGCAGCTTAGGGACCTTCGCCTTGAACACTGAAGCTTTCTTT
>many|TRBJ2-1|NA|TRBV20-1
CSATQGQREQFF
TGCAGTGCTACGCAGGGTCAGCGTGAGCAGTTCTTC
>NA|TRBJ1-5|NA|TRBV25-1
CASSSTGHNQPQHF
TGTGCCAGCAGCTCGACAGGCCACAATCAGCCCCAGCATTTT
>many|TRBJ2-3|NA|TRBV10-3
CAIRGYGTTDTQYF
TGTGCCATCAGGGGATACGGGACCACAGATACGCAGTATTTT
>few|TRBJ2-1|NA|TRBV6-1
CASSTQTGGAYNEQFF
TGTGCCAGCAGCACCCAAACAGGAGGGGCCTACAATGAGCAGTTCTTC
>many|TRBJ2-7|TRBD1|TRBV5-6
CASSAGGQGFRSSYEQYF
TGTGCCAGCAGCGCTGGGGGACAGGGATTCCGGAGCTCCTACGAGCAGTACTTC
>NA|TRBJ2-7|NA|TRBV7-2
CASSLGRTYEQYF
TGTGCCAGCAGCTTGGGACGAACCTACGAGCAGTACTTC
>NA|TRBJ1-4|NA|TRBV5-6
CASSLGAVYNEKLFF
TGTGCCAGCAGCTTGGGGGCAGTATATAATGAAAAACTGTTTTTT
>NA|TRBJ2-5|TRBD1|TRBV5-1
CASSLGTGGTKTQYF
TGCGCCAGCAGCTTAGGGACAGGGGGCACAAAGACCCAGTACTTC
>many|TRBJ1-3|NA|TRBV7-9
CASSHIVGHRTIYF
TGTGCCAGCAGCCATATCGTAGGGCACCGGACCATATATTTT
>many|TRBJ1-1|NA|TRBV12-3/TRBV12-4
CASSLETSNTEAFF
TGTGCCAGCAGTTTAGAAACAAGTAACACTGAAGCTTTCTTT
>few|TRBJ2-1|TRBD2|TRBV24-1
CATSDLTSGSNEQFF
TGTGCCACCAGTGATTTGACTAGCGGGAGTAATGAGCAGTTCTTC
>NA|TRBJ1-2|TRBD1|TRBV12-3/TRBV12-4
CASSLHGQGNYGYTF
TGTGCCAGCAGTTTACATGGACAGGGGAACTATGGCTACACCTTC
>few|TRBJ2-1|NA|TRBV7-2
CASSLGRGLVSNEQFF
TGTGCCAGCAGCTTAGGGAGGGGTCTCGTTTCCAATGAGCAGTTCTTC
>NA|TRBJ2-7|NA|TRBV12-3/TRBV12-4
CASSPGWRSYEQYF
TGTGCCAGCAGTCCCGGTTGGCGCTCCTACGAGCAGTACTTC
>NA|TRBJ2-3|NA|TRBV5-6
CASGPTLGGRTDTQYF
TGTGCCAGCGGCCCCACCCTCGGGGGGCGCACAGATACGCAGTATTTT
>few|TRBJ2-1|NA|TRBV20-1
CSARTGSSYNEQFF
TGCAGTGCTAGAACGGGGAGCTCCTACAATGAGCAGTTCTTC
>once|TRBJ2-7|TRBD2|TRBV27
CASSASPGLAGSEQYF
TGTGCCAGCAGTGCGAGTCCGGGACTAGCTGGGTCCGAGCAGTACTTC
>few|TRBJ2-7|TRBD2|TRBV6-2/TRBV6-3
CASSYHSGPTYEQYF
TGTGCCAGCAGTTATCATAGCGGGCCTACCTACGAGCAGTACTTC
>few|TRBJ2-3|NA|TRBV20-1
CSAPQRGQLNTQYF
TGCAGTGCCCCCCAGCGGGGACAACTCAATACGCAGTATTTT
>NA|TRBJ2-1|TRBD2|TRBV6-2/TRBV6-3
CASSYSLAGANEQFF
TGTGCCAGCAGTTACTCACTAGCGGGAGCCAATGAGCAGTTCTTC
>few|TRBJ2-7|TRBD2|TRBV4-2
CASSQGGLAGAGRSYEQYF
TGTGCCAGCAGCCAAGGAGGACTAGCGGGAGCCGGTCGCTCCTACGAGCAGTACTTC
>many|TRBJ1-1|TRBD1|TRBV10-3
CAIKFSGTGNTEAFF
TGTGCCATCAAATTTTCGGGGACAGGGAACACTGAAGCTTTCTTT
>few|TRBJ2-1|TRBD1|TRBV6-5
CASSYKSTGVRIYNEQFF
TGTGCCAGCAGTTACAAATCAACAGGGGTCCGAATATACAATGAGCAGTTCTTC
>NA|TRBJ2-2|NA|TRBV7-6
CASSSGTGASGELFF
TGTGCCAGCAGCTCTGGAACCGGGGCATCGGGGGAGCTGTTTTTT
>NA|TRBJ2-5|TRBD2|TRBV7-8
CASSPELGLAGEETQYF
TGTGCCAGCAGCCCCGAGTTGGGACTAGCGGGAGAAGAGACCCAGTACTTC
>NA|TRBJ1-2|NA|TRBV4-1
CASSQDIGTSNYGYTF
TGCGCCAGCAGCCAAGATATAGGGACCTCTAACTATGGCTACACCTTC